This entry is about one T cell receptor (beta chain). Its specificity is unknown. Vbeta (60) and Jbeta (13) primers were used in the PCR. The data were produced by immunoSEQ multiplex PCR, yet TCRdb's version contains in-frame clones alone and is incomplete. The sample holds some 89,000 clones, 78% seen once. These data belong to a study of cytomegalovirus exposure and HLA in healthy donors. V lost 4 bases to trimming and J lost 5 bases; unmatched junction nucleotides: 4. Germline lookup yields CDR1 LNHDA and CDR2 SQIVND (reference sequence). The CDR3 contains 13 residues. Study observations and caveats: Among TCR beta chains, those listed as cytomegalovirus-associated numbered fewer than 200. An analysis that was carried out later associated about 17,000 TCR beta sequences with HLA alleles at 0.05 false discovery rate. Analyses of presence/absence relied on an assumption of roughly uniform sequencing depth across donors.

The V gene is TRBV19, the J gene TRBJ2-5, with 7 bases fitting TRBD1. The specimen sequenced was PBMCs. The source is a woman aged 40 to 50 in good health and CMV-seropositive. CDR3 coding DNA: TGTGCCAGTAGTAAAGGGGGCTGGGAGACCCAGTACTTC. This encodes CASSKGGWETQYF. The full variable domain, completed using reference TRBV19 and TRBJ2-5, is DGGITQSPKYLFRKEGQNVTLSCEQNLNHDAMYWYRQDPGQGLRLIYYSQIVNDFQKGDIAEGYSVSREKKESFPLTVTSAQKNPTAFYLCASSKGGWETQYFGPGTRLLVL.